The 29 T cell receptor beta chains in this list originate from one sample, sequenced in a study of shared clonotypes between healthy human individuals. Profiled with immunoSEQ multiplex PCR; TCRdb holds only in-frame clones, not every one. Among roughly 2,300,000 clones, roughly 92% were seen once, and the ten largest hold around 0.4%. The sample comprised naive CD4+ T cells from PBMCs. Subset noted: CD45RA+ positively selected. The receptors originated from a man younger than 30 in good health. Some clones in this sample may be carry-over from other donors' samples.

The chain recombines TRBV11-3 with TRBJ2-1; the D call may be TRBD1 or TRBD2 (5 bases each). This CDR3 region has 14 residues. Trimming removed 2 bases at V and 8 bases at J, with 13 bases between. The V gene's germline CDR1 is SGHNT and CDR2 YENEEA. CDR3 in DNA: TGTGCCAGCAGCTTATCCAGAGGGGAAGATGAGCAGTTCTTC. Translated: CASSLSRGEDEQFF.

Remarks on this clone: A much larger clone differs from this one at a single base, so this may be a read error. The CDR3 is CASSFGTSGYEQYF. CDR3 bases: TGTGCCAGCAGTTTCGGGACTAGCGGCTACGAGCAGTACTTC. The chain uses TRBV13 and TRBJ2-7; 11 bases line up with TRBD2. V gave up 6 bases and J gave up 3 bases; unmatched junction bases: 4. The germline V gene has CDR1 PRHDT and CDR2 FYEKMQ (reference sequence). The CDR3 is made up of 14 amino acids.

The chain carries TRBV11-2 and TRBJ2-7; weak D call: TRBD1 (7 bases). The CDR3 covers 15 residues. CDR1 is SGHAT, CDR2 FQNNGV, per germline. V was trimmed by 0 bases and J by 5 bases, leaving 14 bases between them. CDR3 loop: CASSLDGRGVDEQYF. DNA for the CDR3: TGTGCCAGCAGCTTAGATGGCAGGGGGGTCGACGAGCAGTACTTC. Full variable domain (rest looked up from reference TRBV11-2 and TRBJ2-7): EAGVAQSPRYKIIEKRQSVAFWCNPISGHATLYWYQQILGQGPKLLIQFQNNGVVDDSQLPKDRFSAERLKGVDSTLKIQPAKLEDSAVYLCASSLDGRGVDEQYFGPGTRLTVT.

The V and J genes are TRBV11-1 and TRBJ2-1, with D hard to call. Trimming shortened V by 1 base and J by 3 bases, and 7 bases separated the two germline ends. CDR1 and CDR2 from the germline V gene are SGHAT and FQDESV (reference sequence). The CDR3 sequence is 14 residues long. The CDR3 region is CASSLDRLYNEQFF. CDR3 bases: TGTGCCAGCAGCTTAGATAGGCTCTACAATGAGCAGTTCTTC.

This clone was seen more than once but under ten times. Distinct nucleotide sequences in the sample also encode this CDR3. The chain couples TRBV5-1 to TRBJ1-1; the D gene is possibly TRBD1 (6 bases). This CDR3 is 14 amino acids long. The germline V gene has CDR1 SGHRS and CDR2 YFSETQ. Trimming cost V 3 bases and J 0 bases, with 9 bases left between them. CDR3 DNA: TGCGCCAGCAGCTCGGACAGAATGAACACTGAAGCTTTCTTT. It encodes CASSSDRMNTEAFF.

This clone was found once. The same CDR3 is also encoded by other DNA sequences in this sample. The V and J genes are TRBV9 and TRBJ2-3; D remains unclear. V gave up 4 bases and J gave up 0 bases, with 9 bases separating them. Germline-derived CDR1 and CDR2 are SGDLS and YYNGEE. This CDR3 is 14 amino acids long. The CDR3 loop is CASSPRPSTDTQYF. CDR3 sequence (DNA): TGTGCCAGCAGCCCCCGCCCCAGCACAGATACGCAGTATTTT. Combining the CDR3 with reference TRBV9 and TRBJ2-3 gives the whole variable domain DSGVTQTPKHLITATGQRVTLRCSPRSGDLSVYWYQQSLDQGLQFLIQYYNGEERAKGNILERFSAQQFPDLHSELNLSSLELGDSALYFCASSPRPSTDTQYFGPGTRLTVL.

V gene TRBV6-6 combines with J gene TRBJ2-1; TRBD1 matches at 8 bases. V shed 2 bases and J 7 bases; nucleotides not matched to a gene: 7. This CDR3 has 15 residues. Germline assignment: CDR1 MNHNY and CDR2 SVGAGI (reference sequence). The CDR3 nucleotides read TGTGCCAGCAGTTACACCTGGACAGGGAGTAATGAGCAGTTCTTC. This sequence encodes CASSYTWTGSNEQFF.

The V call is TRBV2, the J call TRBJ1-3; the D is unclear. V was trimmed by 4 bases and J by 0 bases, leaving 13 bases between them. The germline CDR1 and CDR2 sequences are SNHLY and FYNNEI. The CDR3 is 16 residues long. The chain's CDR3 is CASSAGPGGSGNTIYF. The CDR3 coding sequence is TGTGCCAGCAGTGCCGGGCCCGGAGGCTCTGGAAACACCATATATTTT.

Points on this clone: Compared with germline, one end of the junction differs, possibly owing to a read error. At the DNA level, this CDR3 is encoded by other sequences in the same sample as well. The CDR3 nucleotides are TGTGCCAGCAGCGAAGACAGGGCGGTTGGCACCGGGGAGCTATTTTTT. Translating it yields CASSEDRAVGTGELFF. The gene calls are TRBV5-4 and TRBJ2-2; the match to TRBD1 covers 7 bases. The V gene's germline CDR1 is SGHNT and CDR2 YYREEE (reference sequence). The CDR3 runs 16 residues.

V and J are TRBV21-1 and TRBJ2-7. TRBV21-1 is noted as a pseudogene. The CDR3 extends over 12 amino acids. The CDR3 nucleotides read TGTGCCAGCCCGGACGGCCTACGAGGGCAGTACTTC. The encoded protein is CASPDGLRGQYF.

The gene calls are TRBV14 and TRBJ1-3; no definite D call. CDR3 length equals 14 residues. The germline V gene encodes CDR1 SGHDN and CDR2 FVKESK. The germline V and J ends were trimmed by 4 bases and 0 bases, with 7 bases remaining between them. The CDR3 loop reads CASSPGPSGNTIYF. The CDR3 DNA reads as TGTGCCAGCAGCCCTGGGCCCTCTGGAAACACCATATATTTT.

Concerning this clone: Within the sample, other DNA sequences also encode this same CDR3. The chain links TRBV19 to TRBJ2-1, with 8 bases fitting TRBD2. The CDR3 covers 13 residues. The V segment lost 5 bases and the J segment 7 bases; nucleotides outside the gene matches: 4. Germline V lookup: CDR1 LNHDA, CDR2 SQIVND (reference sequence). DNA for the CDR3: TGTGCCAGTAGTGGACTAGCCGGTAATGAGCAGTTCTTC. Amino acids: CASSGLAGNEQFF.

This clone was detected only a few times. This rearrangement joins TRBV7-6 to TRBJ2-7; TRBD2 agrees at 11 bases. V was pared by 2 bases and J by 3 bases, with 3 bases of the junction left unmatched. This CDR3 has 15 residues. Looked up from germline, CDR1 is SGHVS and CDR2 is FNYEAQ. The CDR3 is CASSLLLAGVYEQYF. Written as DNA, the CDR3 is TGTGCCAGCAGCTTACTACTAGCGGGAGTCTACGAGCAGTACTTC.

The genes are TRBV11-3 and TRBJ2-2; D call uncertain. This CDR3 spans 16 amino acids. V was cut by 0 bases and J by 4 bases, with 12 bases left in between. CDR1 is SGHNT, CDR2 YENEEA, per germline. CDR3 DNA sequence: TGTGCCAGCAGCTTAGAATCACTGCCCGGCACCGGGGAGCTGTTTTTT. Its translation: CASSLESLPGTGELFF.

The chain has TRBV19 and TRBJ2-1, with 7 bases that match TRBD1. CDR3 length: 14 residues. Germline assignment: CDR1 LNHDA and CDR2 SQIVND (reference sequence). J was trimmed by 2 bases and V by 3 bases; bases with no gene match: 1. The CDR3 nucleotides read TGTGCCAGTAGTATGGGACAGCCCTACAATGAGCAGTTCTTC. Translated, it gives CASSMGQPYNEQFF.

The gene calls are TRBV7-7 and TRBJ1-3, with D possibly matching TRBD1 (6 bases). Germline V gene sequence: CDR1 SSHAT, CDR2 FNYEAQ (reference sequence). The V gene lost 1 base and the J gene lost 3 bases, with 13 bases spanning the gap. The CDR3 loop spans 16 amino acids. CDR3 sequence: CASSLEVRGVGNTIYF. The CDR3 DNA reads as TGTGCCAGCAGCTTAGAGGTGAGGGGGGTTGGAAACACCATATATTTT.

DNA for the CDR3: TGTGCCAGCAGCCCGAACCCCGCTTGGGGACAGAACTATGGCTACACCTTC. It specifies CASSPNPAWGQNYGYTF. The chain uses TRBV7-2 and TRBJ1-2, with 7 bases matching TRBD1. Germline CDR1 and CDR2: SGHTA and FQGNSA. The CDR3 covers 17 residues. With 5 bases clipped from V and 2 bases from J, the junction kept 14 bases outside the gene matches.

V gene TRBV28 combines with J gene TRBJ2-5, with D uncertain. CDR3 length: 13 residues. V shed 3 bases and J shed 4 bases, with 9 bases lying between them. Germline V lookup: CDR1 MDHEN, CDR2 SYDVKM. The CDR3 loop reads CASSLRPVETQYF. In DNA form, the CDR3 reads TGTGCCAGCAGTTTGAGGCCCGTAGAGACCCAGTACTTC.

This chain links TRBV6-5 with TRBJ2-4; maybe TRBD2 (5 bases). This CDR3 spans 16 amino acids. Germline-derived CDR1 and CDR2 are MNHEY and SVGAGI. V lost 2 bases and J 3 bases, leaving 14 bases between the germline ends. Here the CDR3 DNA reads TGTGCCAGCAGTTACCCAATCAGAGAGGGCAAAAACATTCAGTACTTC. Protein product: CASSYPIREGKNIQYF.

This clone appeared a few times. J is TRBJ1-1 and V is TRBV2; D gene uncertain. This CDR3 region has 13 residues. Trimming took off 1 base at V and 2 bases at J, with 5 bases between the two ends. The germline V gene has CDR1 SNHLY and CDR2 FYNNEI. The CDR3 sequence: CASSEGTNTEAFF. The CDR3 nucleotides are TGTGCCAGCAGTGAAGGGACCAACACTGAAGCTTTCTTT.

The V call is TRBV28, the J call TRBJ2-3; D remains ambiguous. Trimming stripped 5 bases from V and 2 bases from J, with 11 bases between. This CDR3 spans 14 amino acids. In germline, CDR1 is MDHEN, CDR2 SYDVKM. The CDR3 sequence: CASSTPLNTDTQYF. CDR3 in DNA: TGTGCCAGCAGTACGCCACTGAACACAGATACGCAGTATTTT.

This chain uses TRBV14 with TRBJ2-1; either TRBD1 or TRBD2 may fit D (5 bases each). The CDR3 is 15 residues long. V was cut by 4 bases and J by 4 bases, with 14 bases left in between. CDR1 is SGHDN, CDR2 FVKESK, per germline. This CDR3 reads CASSRPGPLYNEQFF. The CDR3 DNA reads TGTGCCAGCAGCCGCCCGGGACCCCTATACAATGAGCAGTTCTTC. The variable domain in full, with the rest retrieved from reference TRBV14 and TRBJ2-1, is EAGVTQFPSHSVIEKGQTVTLRCDPISGHDNLYWYRRVMGKEIKFLLHFVKESKQDESGMPNNRFLAERTGGTYSTLKVQPAELEDSGVYFCASSRPGPLYNEQFFGPGTRLTVL.

This rearrangement joins TRBV27 to TRBJ2-1, with unresolved D. The CDR3 length is 11 residues. Trimming stripped 3 bases from V and 7 bases from J, with 4 bases between. Germline V gene sequence: CDR1 MNHEY, CDR2 SMNVEV (reference sequence). CDR3 sequence (DNA): TGTGCCAGCAGTTTTGGAAATGAGCAGTTCTTC. It translates to CASSFGNEQFF.

This clone is a singleton in its sample. V gene TRBV7-3 combines with J gene TRBJ1-2; D is uncertain. CDR3 length: 14 amino acids. Germline CDR1 is SGHTA and CDR2 is FQGTGA. Trimming left V 2 bases short and J 4 bases short, with 11 bases between. The CDR3: CASSLPGAGYGYTF. As DNA, the CDR3 is TGTGCCAGCAGCTTACCGGGCGCCGGCTATGGCTACACCTTC.

V is TRBV29-1 and J is TRBJ2-3; D is perhaps TRBD1 (6 bases). Deletions cut 3 bases from V and 1 base from J, with 11 bases between. CDR1 and CDR2 (germline): SQVTM, ANQGSEA. The CDR3 is 14 residues long. The CDR3: CSVDQRQGTDTQYF. As DNA, the CDR3 is TGCAGCGTTGATCAACGACAGGGCACAGATACGCAGTATTTT.

The chain is built from TRBV29-1 and TRBJ2-5, with D possibly called TRBD1 or TRBD2 (5 bases each). Germline values: CDR1 SQVTM, CDR2 ANQGSEA. The CDR3 runs 14 residues. Trimming shortened V by 3 bases and J by 5 bases, and 16 bases separated the two germline ends. The CDR3 here is CSVERGDSRETQYF. The CDR3 bases are TGCAGCGTTGAGAGGGGTGACAGTCGCGAGACCCAGTACTTC.

The chain recombines TRBV4-2 with TRBJ2-3, with 12 bases that match TRBD2. The V segment lost 3 bases and the J segment 5 bases; nucleotides outside the gene matches: 9. CDR1 is LGHNA and CDR2 is YNFKEQ in the germline V gene. This CDR3 region has 17 residues. CDR3 region: CASSHGTSSGRGDTQYF. The CDR3 nucleotides read TGTGCCAGCAGCCACGGCACTTCTAGCGGGAGGGGAGATACGCAGTATTTT.

Concerning this clone: Other DNA sequences in this specimen translate into the identical CDR3. The V call is TRBV29-1, the J call TRBJ2-5, with TRBD1 matching 8 bases. The DNA end is a closer match to TRBJ2-7, so the J assignment may be wrong. This CDR3 comprises 12 residues. CDR1 is SQVTM and CDR2 is ANQGSEA in the germline V gene. The CDR3 nucleotides are TGCAGCGTTGAAGGACAGGGGTACGAGCAGTACTTC. It specifies CSVEGQGYEQYF.

The chain couples TRBV28 to TRBJ2-1; 12 bases fit TRBD2. J lost 0 bases, V lost 4 bases, and 4 bases had no gene match. Per the germline V gene, CDR1 is MDHEN and CDR2 is SYDVKM. This CDR3 has 17 residues. Written as DNA, the CDR3 is TGTGCCAGCAGTTCTGGACTAGCGGGGTTCTCCTACAATGAGCAGTTCTTC. This translates into CASSSGLAGFSYNEQFF.